This is a list of T cell receptor beta chains from one sample in a study of blood T cell repertoires in COVID-19. Sequencing used immunoSEQ multiplex PCR; TCRdb keeps in-frame clones, though not all of them. The table lists about 15,000 clones, 85% to 90% of them singletons, with 2% to 3% in the top ten. Sequenced input: peripheral blood. These receptors all stem from a woman aged 70-85 years in a cohort sampled during active or convalescent COVID-19. Both conserved end residues are part of each CDR3. A D gene is named only where the DNA matches it firmly. Not all rows give a size; the values are once, few, many and, for expanded clones, a class.

CDR3 DNA: TGTGCCAGCAGTTTGAACCCGCGAGCGGGGGGGGGCCAAGAGACCCAGTACTTC
CDR3 protein: CASSLNPRAGGGQETQYF
clone size: -
D gene: TRBD2
J gene: TRBJ2-5
V gene: TRBV27

CDR3 DNA: TGTGCCAGCAGTTTTAGAGGCATCTCTGGAAACACCATATATTTT
CDR3 protein: CASSFRGISGNTIYF
clone size: -
D gene: -
J gene: TRBJ1-3
V gene: TRBV28

CDR3 DNA: TGTGCCAGCAGTGGGACAGGGGATTCACCCCTCCACTTT
CDR3 protein: CASSGTGDSPLHF
clone size: -
D gene: TRBD1
J gene: TRBJ1-6
V gene: TRBV12-3/TRBV12-4

CDR3 DNA: TGTGCCAGCAGTCGAGCGGGTGGAAACTATGGCTACACCTTC
CDR3 protein: CASSRAGGNYGYTF
clone size: -
D gene: -
J gene: TRBJ1-2
V gene: TRBV28

CDR3 DNA: TGTGCCAGCAGCCCCAGGGGCCAGTACGGCTACACCTTC
CDR3 protein: CASSPRGQYGYTF
clone size: -
D gene: -
J gene: TRBJ1-2
V gene: TRBV3-1/TRBV3-2

CDR3 DNA: TGCGCCAGCAGCTTGGACACAGGGAATTCACCCCTCCACTTT
CDR3 protein: CASSLDTGNSPLHF
clone size: -
D gene: -
J gene: TRBJ1-6
V gene: TRBV5-1

CDR3 DNA: TGTGCCAGCAGCTTGGTCGGGTTAGGCGAAAAACTGTTTTTT
CDR3 protein: CASSLVGLGEKLFF
clone size: -
D gene: -
J gene: TRBJ1-4
V gene: TRBV5-6

CDR3 DNA: TGTGCCATCAGCCAAGGACTAGCGGGCCCAGGGGAGACCCAGTACTTC
CDR3 protein: CAISQGLAGPGETQYF
clone size: -
D gene: TRBD2
J gene: TRBJ2-5
V gene: TRBV10-3

CDR3 DNA: TGTGCCAGCAGCCCGGGACTGATAACAGATACGCAGTATTTT
CDR3 protein: CASSPGLITDTQYF
clone size: -
D gene: -
J gene: TRBJ2-3
V gene: TRBV7-2

CDR3 DNA: TGTGCCAGCAGTTCGTGGCGGGACAGGGGGTTCCCAAACTATGGCTACACCTTC
CDR3 protein: CASSSWRDRGFPNYGYTF
clone size: -
D gene: TRBD1
J gene: TRBJ1-2
V gene: TRBV27

CDR3 DNA: TGTGCCAGTAGTAGTATGGCTTCTGGAAACACCATATATTTT
CDR3 protein: CASSSMASGNTIYF
clone size: once
D gene: -
J gene: TRBJ1-3
V gene: TRBV19

CDR3 DNA: TGTGCCACCCCCCCGCCGGCGGTTCTTAGCAATCAGCCCCAGCATTTT
CDR3 protein: CATPPPAVLSNQPQHF
clone size: -
D gene: -
J gene: TRBJ1-5
V gene: TRBV24-1

CDR3 DNA: TGTGCCAGCAGGACCGGGGGTGAAAAACTGTTTTTT
CDR3 protein: CASRTGGEKLFF
clone size: -
D gene: -
J gene: TRBJ1-4
V gene: TRBV6-5

CDR3 DNA: TGTGCCAGCAGCCTAGAAGGAAAACTGTTTTTT
CDR3 protein: CASSLEGKLFF
clone size: -
D gene: -
J gene: TRBJ1-4
V gene: TRBV6-6

CDR3 DNA: TGTGCCAGCAGCGTACAGGGGTGGGGAGATACGCAGTATTTT
CDR3 protein: CASSVQGWGDTQYF
clone size: -
D gene: -
J gene: TRBJ2-3
V gene: TRBV9

CDR3 DNA: TGTGCCAGCAGCTTCAGGGGGCTGTTTAACTATGGCTACACCTTC
CDR3 protein: CASSFRGLFNYGYTF
clone size: -
D gene: TRBD1
J gene: TRBJ1-2
V gene: TRBV5-6

CDR3 DNA: TGTGCCAGCAGTTTAGTACAGGGCCTCAATTCACCCCTCCACTTT
CDR3 protein: CASSLVQGLNSPLHF
clone size: -
D gene: -
J gene: TRBJ1-6
V gene: TRBV28

CDR3 DNA: TGTGCCAGCAGCGCGGACAGGGGTGATGGCTACACCTTC
CDR3 protein: CASSADRGDGYTF
clone size: -
D gene: TRBD1
J gene: TRBJ1-2
V gene: TRBV2

CDR3 DNA: TGTGCCACCAGCAGAGATCACGGGTCCTACGAGCAGTACTTC
CDR3 protein: CATSRDHGSYEQYF
clone size: -
D gene: -
J gene: TRBJ2-7
V gene: TRBV15

CDR3 DNA: TGTGCCAGCAGCTTACGGTACCACAGGGGGCGAATCAACAATGAGCAGTTCTTC
CDR3 protein: CASSLRYHRGRINNEQFF
clone size: -
D gene: TRBD1
J gene: TRBJ2-1
V gene: TRBV7-2

CDR3 DNA: TGTGCCAGCAGCCAAAAACACAGCGGGGGGGCCGTCTACAATGAGCAGTTCTTC
CDR3 protein: CASSQKHSGGAVYNEQFF
clone size: -
D gene: TRBD2
J gene: TRBJ2-1
V gene: TRBV9

CDR3 DNA: TGTGCCAGCAGTGAGCTGACTAGCGGGGGACCCTCTGGGGCCAACGTCCTGACTTTC
CDR3 protein: CASSELTSGGPSGANVLTF
clone size: -
D gene: TRBD2
J gene: TRBJ2-6
V gene: TRBV6-1

CDR3 DNA: TGTGCCAGTAGTTCAACAGGGGCTACCACAGATACGCAGTATTTT
CDR3 protein: CASSSTGATTDTQYF
clone size: few
D gene: TRBD1
J gene: TRBJ2-3
V gene: TRBV19

CDR3 DNA: TGTGCCAGCAGTTTAAACAGGGCGGCGGTGCGGACCCAGTACTTC
CDR3 protein: CASSLNRAAVRTQYF
clone size: -
D gene: -
J gene: TRBJ2-5
V gene: TRBV27

CDR3 DNA: TGTGCCAGCAGTGAAAGGGGGGGACGGCGCTATAATTCACCCCTCCACTTT
CDR3 protein: CASSERGGRRYNSPLHF
clone size: -
D gene: -
J gene: TRBJ1-6
V gene: TRBV2

CDR3 DNA: TGTGCCTGGAGTAGGGGGAACACCGATACGCAGTATTTT
CDR3 protein: CAWSRGNTDTQYF
clone size: -
D gene: -
J gene: TRBJ2-3
V gene: TRBV30

CDR3 DNA: TGCGCCAGCAGCTTGGCCCCAGGAAGGAACACTGAAGCTTTCTTT
CDR3 protein: CASSLAPGRNTEAFF
clone size: -
D gene: -
J gene: TRBJ1-1
V gene: TRBV5-1

CDR3 DNA: TGTGCCACCAGGGGTGGAGCATACAATGAGCAGTTCTTC
CDR3 protein: CATRGGAYNEQFF
clone size: -
D gene: -
J gene: TRBJ2-1
V gene: TRBV24-1

CDR3 DNA: TGCGCCAGCAGCTTGGCCCCCGGGGGAACAGATACGCAGTATTTT
CDR3 protein: CASSLAPGGTDTQYF
clone size: -
D gene: -
J gene: TRBJ2-3
V gene: TRBV5-1